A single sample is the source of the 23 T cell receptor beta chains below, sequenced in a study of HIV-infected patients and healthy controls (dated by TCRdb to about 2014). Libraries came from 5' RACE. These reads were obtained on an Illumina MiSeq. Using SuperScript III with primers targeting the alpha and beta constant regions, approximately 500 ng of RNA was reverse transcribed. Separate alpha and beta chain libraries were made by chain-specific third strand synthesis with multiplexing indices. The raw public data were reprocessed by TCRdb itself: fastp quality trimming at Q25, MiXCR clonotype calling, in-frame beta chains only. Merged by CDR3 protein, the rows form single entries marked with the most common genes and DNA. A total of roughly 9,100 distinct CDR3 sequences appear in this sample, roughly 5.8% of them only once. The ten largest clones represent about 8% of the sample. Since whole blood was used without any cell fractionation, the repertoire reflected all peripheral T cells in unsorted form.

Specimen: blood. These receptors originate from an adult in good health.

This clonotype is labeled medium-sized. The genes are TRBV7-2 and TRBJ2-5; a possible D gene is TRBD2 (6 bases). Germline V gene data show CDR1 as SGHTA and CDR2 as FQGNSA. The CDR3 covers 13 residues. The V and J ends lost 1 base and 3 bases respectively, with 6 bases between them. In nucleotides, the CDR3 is TGTGCCAGCAGCTTAGGCGGGAAAGAGACCCAGTACTTC. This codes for CASSLGGKETQYF. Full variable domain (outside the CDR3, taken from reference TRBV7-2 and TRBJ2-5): GAGVSQSPSNKVTEKGKDVELRCDPISGHTALYWYRQSLGQGLEFLIYFQGNSAPDKSGLPSDRFSAERTGGSVSTLTIQRTQQEDSAVYLCASSLGGKETQYFGPGTRLLVL.

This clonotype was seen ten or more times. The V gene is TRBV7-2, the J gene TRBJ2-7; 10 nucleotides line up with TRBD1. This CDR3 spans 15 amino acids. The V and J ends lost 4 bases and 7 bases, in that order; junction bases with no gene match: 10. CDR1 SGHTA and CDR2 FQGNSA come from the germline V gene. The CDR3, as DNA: TGTGCCAGCAGCTGGGCCGGGACAGGGGTGGAGGAGCAGTACTTC. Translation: CASSWAGTGVEEQYF.

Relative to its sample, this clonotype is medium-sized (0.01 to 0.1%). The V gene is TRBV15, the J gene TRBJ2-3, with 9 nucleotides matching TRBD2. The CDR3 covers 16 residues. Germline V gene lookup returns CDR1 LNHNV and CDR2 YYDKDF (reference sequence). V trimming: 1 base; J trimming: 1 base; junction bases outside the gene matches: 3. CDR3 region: CATSRAQREGTDTQYF. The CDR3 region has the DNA TGTGCCACCAGCAGAGCCCAGCGGGAGGGCACAGATACGCAGTATTTT.

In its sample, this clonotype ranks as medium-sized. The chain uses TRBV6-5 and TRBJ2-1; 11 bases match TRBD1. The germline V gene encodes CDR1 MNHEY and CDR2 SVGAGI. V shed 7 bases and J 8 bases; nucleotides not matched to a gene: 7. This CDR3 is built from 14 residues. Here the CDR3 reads CASTRTGGMYEQFF. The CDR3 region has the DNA TGTGCCAGCACTCGGACAGGGGGCATGTATGAGCAGTTCTTC.

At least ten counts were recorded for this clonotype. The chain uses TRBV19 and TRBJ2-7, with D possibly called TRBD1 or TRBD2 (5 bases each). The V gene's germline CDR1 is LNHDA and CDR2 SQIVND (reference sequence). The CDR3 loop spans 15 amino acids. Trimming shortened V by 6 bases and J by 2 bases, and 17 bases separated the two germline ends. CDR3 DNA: TGTGCCAGTAGCCCCGGGACGGTTCCTACCTACGAGCAGTACTTC. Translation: CASSPGTVPTYEQYF.

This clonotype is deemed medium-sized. In nucleotides, the CDR3 is TGCGCCAGCTCCCTAGGAAGTGGAGCGGGAGGGAGTAATGAGCAGTTCTTC. Amino acids: CASSLGSGAGGSNEQFF. This chain uses TRBV10-2 with TRBJ2-1; 10 nucleotides line up with TRBD2. The V segment lost 8 bases and the J segment 7 bases; nucleotides outside the gene matches: 17. The CDR3 extends over 17 amino acids. Germline V gene lookup returns CDR1 WSHSY and CDR2 SAAADI.

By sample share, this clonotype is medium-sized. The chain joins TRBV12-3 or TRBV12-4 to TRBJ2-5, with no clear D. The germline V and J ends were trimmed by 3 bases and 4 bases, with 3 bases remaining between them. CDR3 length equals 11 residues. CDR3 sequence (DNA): TGTGCCAGCAGTTTGAGAGAGACCCAGTACTTC. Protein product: CASSLRETQYF.

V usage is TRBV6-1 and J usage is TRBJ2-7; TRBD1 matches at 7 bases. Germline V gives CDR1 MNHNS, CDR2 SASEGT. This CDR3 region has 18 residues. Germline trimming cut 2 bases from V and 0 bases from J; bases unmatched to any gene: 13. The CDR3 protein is CASSESGFPDRISYEQYF. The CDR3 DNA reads TGTGCCAGCAGTGAATCGGGCTTCCCGGACAGGATCTCCTACGAGCAGTACTTC.

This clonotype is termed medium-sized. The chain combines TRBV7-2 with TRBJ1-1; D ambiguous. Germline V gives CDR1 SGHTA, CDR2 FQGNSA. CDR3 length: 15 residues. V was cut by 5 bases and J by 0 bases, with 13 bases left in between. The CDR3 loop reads CASSARGRVNTEAFF. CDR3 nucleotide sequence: TGTGCCAGCAGCGCAAGAGGTAGGGTGAACACTGAAGCTTTCTTT.

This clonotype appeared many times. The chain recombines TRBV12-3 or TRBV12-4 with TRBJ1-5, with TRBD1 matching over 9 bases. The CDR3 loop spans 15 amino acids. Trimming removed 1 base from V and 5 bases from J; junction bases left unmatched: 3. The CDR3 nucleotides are TGTGCCAGCAGTTTAGAGGGACAGGGAGATCAGCCCCAGCATTTT. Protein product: CASSLEGQGDQPQHF.

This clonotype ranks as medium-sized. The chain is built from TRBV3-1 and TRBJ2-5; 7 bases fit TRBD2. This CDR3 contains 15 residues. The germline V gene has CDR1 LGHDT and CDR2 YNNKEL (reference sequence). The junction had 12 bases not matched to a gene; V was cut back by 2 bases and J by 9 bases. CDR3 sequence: CASSQFASGGEAQYF. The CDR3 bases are TGTGCCAGCAGCCAATTCGCTAGCGGAGGGGAGGCCCAGTACTTC.

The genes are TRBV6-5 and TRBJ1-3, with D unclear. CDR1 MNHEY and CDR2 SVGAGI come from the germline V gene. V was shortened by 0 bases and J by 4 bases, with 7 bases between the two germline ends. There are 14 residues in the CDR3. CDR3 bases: TGTGCCAGCAGTTACTCCGACTTGGGAAACACCATATATTTT. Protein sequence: CASSYSDLGNTIYF.

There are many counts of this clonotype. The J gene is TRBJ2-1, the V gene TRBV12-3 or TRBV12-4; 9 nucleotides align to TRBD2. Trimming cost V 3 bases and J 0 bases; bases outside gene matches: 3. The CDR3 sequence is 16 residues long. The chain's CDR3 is CASSFISGSSYNEQFF. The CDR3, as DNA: TGTGCCAGCAGTTTTATTAGCGGGAGCTCCTACAATGAGCAGTTCTTC.

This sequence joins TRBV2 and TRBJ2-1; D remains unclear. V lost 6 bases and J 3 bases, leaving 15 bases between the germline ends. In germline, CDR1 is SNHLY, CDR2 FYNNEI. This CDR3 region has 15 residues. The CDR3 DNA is TGTGCCAGCAGCCTCAGATCCCCTGGCTACAATGAGCAGTTCTTC. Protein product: CASSLRSPGYNEQFF.

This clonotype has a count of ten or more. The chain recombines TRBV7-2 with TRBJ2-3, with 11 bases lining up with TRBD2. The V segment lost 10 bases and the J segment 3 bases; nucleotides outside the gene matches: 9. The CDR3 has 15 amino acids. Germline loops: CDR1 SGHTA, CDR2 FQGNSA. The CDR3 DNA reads TGTGCCAATAGCGGGAGGGCCGACGGAACAGATACGCAGTATTTT. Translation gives CANSGRADGTDTQYF.

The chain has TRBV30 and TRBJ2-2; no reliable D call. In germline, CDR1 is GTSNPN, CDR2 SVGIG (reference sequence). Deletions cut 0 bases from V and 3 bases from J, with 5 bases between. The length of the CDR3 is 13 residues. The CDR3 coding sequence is TGTGCCTGGAGTGTAACAGACACCGGGGAGCTGTTTTTT. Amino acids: CAWSVTDTGELFF.

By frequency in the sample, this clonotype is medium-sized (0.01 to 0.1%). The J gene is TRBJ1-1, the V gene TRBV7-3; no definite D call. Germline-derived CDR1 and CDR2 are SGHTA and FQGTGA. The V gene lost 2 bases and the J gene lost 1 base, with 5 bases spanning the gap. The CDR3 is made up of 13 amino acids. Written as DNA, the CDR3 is TGTGCCAGCAGCTTAGGGAAGAACACTGAAGCTTTCTTT. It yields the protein CASSLGKNTEAFF.

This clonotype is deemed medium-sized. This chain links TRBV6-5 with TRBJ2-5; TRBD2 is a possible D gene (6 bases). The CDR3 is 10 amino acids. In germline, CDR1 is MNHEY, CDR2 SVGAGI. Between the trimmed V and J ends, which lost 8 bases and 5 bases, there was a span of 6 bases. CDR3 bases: TGTGCCAGCGGGAGGGAGACCCAGTACTTC. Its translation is CASGRETQYF.

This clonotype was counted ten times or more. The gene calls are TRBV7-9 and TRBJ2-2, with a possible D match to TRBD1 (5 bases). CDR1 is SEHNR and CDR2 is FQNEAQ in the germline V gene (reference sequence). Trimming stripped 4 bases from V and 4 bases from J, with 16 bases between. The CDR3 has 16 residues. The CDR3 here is CASSSRIGARTGELFF. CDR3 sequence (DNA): TGTGCCAGCAGCTCCCGAATTGGGGCCCGCACCGGGGAGCTGTTTTTT.

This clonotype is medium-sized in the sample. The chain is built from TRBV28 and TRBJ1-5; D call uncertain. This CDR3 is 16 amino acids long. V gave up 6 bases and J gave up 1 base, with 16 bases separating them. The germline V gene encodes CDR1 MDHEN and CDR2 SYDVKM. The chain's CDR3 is CASRDSSYMSNQPQHF. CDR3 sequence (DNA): TGTGCCAGCAGAGACTCCTCGTACATGAGCAATCAGCCCCAGCATTTT.

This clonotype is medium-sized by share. CDR3: CASSEQGGHQPQHF. DNA of the CDR3: TGTGCCAGCAGTGAACAGGGTGGCCATCAGCCCCAGCATTTT. The chain is built from TRBV6-4 and TRBJ1-5, with D perhaps matching TRBD1 (6 bases). The V gene's germline CDR1 is MRHNA and CDR2 SNTAGT. The CDR3 length is 14 residues. V was shortened by 3 bases and J by 5 bases, with 11 bases between the two germline ends.

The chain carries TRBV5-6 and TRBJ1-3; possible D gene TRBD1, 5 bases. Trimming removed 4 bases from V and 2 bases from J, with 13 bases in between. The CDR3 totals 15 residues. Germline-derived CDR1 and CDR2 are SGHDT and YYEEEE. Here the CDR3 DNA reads TGTGCCAGCAGCCACTCTGCGGGGGCTGGAAACACCATATATTTT. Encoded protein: CASSHSAGAGNTIYF.

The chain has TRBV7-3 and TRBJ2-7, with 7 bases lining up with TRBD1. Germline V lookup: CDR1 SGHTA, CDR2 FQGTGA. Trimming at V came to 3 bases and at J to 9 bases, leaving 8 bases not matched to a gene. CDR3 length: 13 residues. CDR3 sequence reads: CASSLEGGRGQYF. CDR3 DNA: TGTGCCAGCAGCTTGGAAGGGGGCAGGGGGCAGTACTTC.